This TCR beta chain was sequenced during a study of breast tumors, draining lymph nodes, adjacent tissues. This clonotype was picked up a small number of times. Its antigen is currently unknown. TCRdb re-called the multiplex PCR reads with MiXCR, one entry per CDR3 protein. This sample has around 130,000 distinct CDR3 sequences, with around 21% found just once. Study-wide results and limits: Tumor TCR diversity was below lymph nodes but above nontumor tissue. Findings are consistent with lymph node origin and intratumoral expansion of most tumor T cells. Data only fit, rather than demonstrated, lymph node origin of most tumor T cells.

This CDR3 has 15 residues. V dropped 6 bases and J dropped 0 bases, with 12 bases sitting between them. Looked up from germline, CDR1 is MNHEY and CDR2 is SMNVEV (reference sequence). The lymph nodes were axillary draining lymph nodes from breast cancer patients. This receptor was taken from a female donor with breast cancer. Some clones in this sample may be carry-over from other donors' samples. The chain recombines TRBV27 with TRBJ2-1; D unresolved. Sequenced material: axillary lymph node tissue. DNA of the CDR3: TGTGCCAGCAGCACTGGGCGGACCTCCTACAATGAGCAGTTCTTC. It specifies CASSTGRTSYNEQFF.